This TCR beta chain was retrieved from a study of beta chain features in type 1 diabetes. Study-wide results and limits: TCRB CDR3s from Type 1 diabetes patients were moderately but significantly shorter in all four CD4+ subsets.

The CDR3 runs 17 residues. CDR1 and CDR2 (germline): MDHEN, SYDVKM. The J segment lost 4 bases and the V segment lost 5 bases, leaving 14 bases of the junction unmatched. The whole isolated RNA underwent reverse transcription, so sequencing captured expressed TCRB transcripts. Clones were read by immunoSEQ multiplex PCR, and TCRdb kept only the in-frame ones, dropping some. The data show about 130,000 clones, 9% to 9.5% seen once. This clone was observed a handful of times. Its antigen is currently unknown. The source of this sequence is a man younger than 35 in good health. The sample comprised central memory CD4+ T cells from blood. V gene TRBV28 combines with J gene TRBJ1-2; 9 bases fit TRBD1. Here the CDR3 DNA reads TGTGCCAGCAGTCCACCATTAGGGACAGGGACATCCTATGGCTACACCTTC. Its protein product is CASSPPLGTGTSYGYTF.